These 27 T cell receptor beta chains were all obtained from the same sample, sequenced in a study of blood T cell repertoires in COVID-19. Libraries were prepared by immunoSEQ multiplex PCR; TCRdb keeps only in-frame clonotypes and omits some of them. The sample holds approximately 52,000 clones, 80% to 95% seen once. The sample consisted of peripheral blood. The source is a human donor with active COVID-19. The donor label of this sample is uncertain.

This chain joins TRBV4-2 and TRBJ2-1; 8 positions agree with TRBD2. The germline gives CDR1 LGHNA, CDR2 YNFKEQ. The CDR3 length is 16 residues. The J segment lost 6 bases and the V segment lost 0 bases, leaving 7 bases of the junction unmatched. DNA of the CDR3: TGTGCCAGCAGCCAAGACGGGAGGGGGGGCTCCAATGAGCAGTTCTTC. Translating gives CASSQDGRGGSNEQFF.

The chain recombines TRBV5-4 with TRBJ2-1; TRBD2 is a possible D gene (6 bases). The CDR3 loop spans 16 amino acids. Trimming stripped 8 bases from V and 3 bases from J, with 21 bases between. The V gene's germline CDR1 is SGHNT and CDR2 YYREEE (reference sequence). The CDR3 protein is CASTLLEEGGYNEQFF. For the CDR3, the DNA is TGTGCCAGTACCCTTTTGGAGGAGGGCGGCTACAATGAGCAGTTCTTC.

The chain uses TRBV2 and TRBJ2-7; 8 bases fit TRBD2. The CDR3 is 15 amino acids. The germline V gene encodes CDR1 SNHLY and CDR2 FYNNEI. V shed 6 bases and J 4 bases; nucleotides not matched to a gene: 11. The CDR3 protein is CASSDDIGLAYEQYF. The CDR3 DNA is TGTGCCAGCAGCGATGATATAGGACTAGCTTACGAGCAGTACTTC.

This rearrangement joins TRBV15 to TRBJ2-3; D may be TRBD1 (6 bases). The CDR3 sequence is 15 residues long. Germline V gene lookup returns CDR1 LNHNV and CDR2 YYDKDF (reference sequence). Trimming pared 3 bases from V and 0 bases from J, leaving 10 bases between. CDR3 sequence (DNA): TGTGCCACCAGCAGGGGGGCGGGTAGCACAGATACGCAGTATTTT. Protein sequence: CATSRGAGSTDTQYF.

The chain is built from TRBV3-1 (or the pseudogene TRBV3-2) and TRBJ2-1; D gene uncertain. The CDR3 is 15 residues long. Deletions cut 1 base from V and 4 bases from J, with 11 bases between. Germline CDR1 and CDR2: LGHDT and YNNKEL (reference sequence). The CDR3 protein is CASSQGRTQYNEQFF. DNA of the CDR3: TGTGCCAGCAGCCAAGGGAGAACCCAGTACAATGAGCAGTTCTTC.

This chain uses TRBV7-3 with TRBJ2-5; TRBD2 aligns across 7 bases. Germline V gene sequence: CDR1 SGHTA, CDR2 FQGTGA. The CDR3 totals 13 residues. V lost 2 bases to trimming and J lost 4 bases; unmatched junction nucleotides: 1. The CDR3 protein is CASSLGTTETQYF. CDR3 DNA: TGTGCCAGCAGCTTAGGGACTACAGAGACCCAGTACTTC.

The V call is TRBV7-8, the J call TRBJ2-3; D is undetermined. The length of the CDR3 is 15 residues. Germline CDR1 reads SGHVS; CDR2 reads FQNEAQ. V dropped 5 bases and J dropped 5 bases, with 17 bases sitting between them. The CDR3 nucleotides are TGTGCCAGCAGCCCGGAGAGCCCGGTGGGAGATACGCAGTATTTT. Translation: CASSPESPVGDTQYF.

The CDR3 DNA sequence: TGTGCCACCAGTGGCCCGGGACAGGAGGAAAAACTGTTTTTT. It translates to CATSGPGQEEKLFF. The chain couples TRBV24-1 to TRBJ1-4; 8 bases are shared with TRBD1. CDR1 and CDR2 (germline): KGHDR, SFDVKD. Trimming at V came to 5 bases and at J to 8 bases, leaving 6 bases not matched to a gene. The CDR3 has 14 amino acids.

This chain links TRBV19 with TRBJ1-4, with 9 bases matching TRBD1. J gave up 6 bases and V 7 bases, and 3 bases lay outside the gene matches. The CDR3 runs 13 residues. CDR1 LNHDA and CDR2 SQIVND come from the germline V gene (reference sequence). The CDR3 loop reads CASTGDRDEKLFF. The CDR3 region has the DNA TGTGCCAGTACGGGGGACAGGGATGAAAAACTGTTTTTT.

The chain recombines TRBV6-1 with TRBJ2-1, with D maybe TRBD1 (6 bases). Germline CDR1 reads MNHNS; CDR2 reads SASEGT. The germline V and J ends were trimmed by 2 bases and 5 bases, with 7 bases remaining between them. This CDR3 contains 13 residues. The CDR3 region has the DNA TGTGCCAGCAGTGAAAACAGGGACAATGAGCAGTTCTTC. Translated: CASSENRDNEQFF.

V usage is TRBV2 and J usage is TRBJ1-4, with 7 bases identical to TRBD1. Germline CDR1 is SNHLY and CDR2 is FYNNEI. The CDR3 consists of 15 residues. The V segment lost 7 bases and the J segment 7 bases; nucleotides outside the gene matches: 12. The CDR3 nucleotides read TGTGCCAGCATCCCTTTCAGGGGGACCGGTGAAAAACTGTTTTTT. It specifies CASIPFRGTGEKLFF.

The J gene is TRBJ2-4, the V gene TRBV28; tentatively, D is TRBD1 (6 bases). Trimming took off 1 base at V and 1 base at J, with 8 bases between the two ends. The germline gives CDR1 MDHEN, CDR2 SYDVKM. The CDR3 consists of 15 residues. The CDR3 nucleotides are TGTGCCAGCAGTTTATATGGGGGCGCCAAAAACATTCAGTACTTC. This gives the protein CASSLYGGAKNIQYF.

The chain employs TRBV6-7 and TRBJ2-5, with D possibly being TRBD2 (6 bases). TRBV6-7 is given ORF status, its function remaining uncertain. V lost 0 bases to trimming and J lost 3 bases, with 11 bases between them. This CDR3 contains 15 residues. CDR3: CASSYSRPGEETQYF. DNA for the CDR3: TGTGCCAGCAGTTACTCGAGGCCGGGAGAAGAGACCCAGTACTTC.

This clone was counted once. This chain connects TRBV5-1 to TRBJ2-7; weak D call: TRBD2 (6 bases). Germline V CDR1 and CDR2: SGHRS, YFSETQ. CDR3 length: 12 amino acids. Trimming cost V 3 bases and J 3 bases, with 7 bases left between them. For the CDR3, the DNA is TGCGCCAGCAGCTCGGACTACTACGAGCAGTACTTC. Translated: CASSSDYYEQYF.

The V gene is TRBV7-2, the J gene TRBJ2-7; TRBD1 aligns across 9 bases. There are 13 residues in the CDR3. Per germline, CDR1 SGHTA and CDR2 FQGNSA. V lost 4 bases, J lost 5 bases, and 3 bases stayed unmatched. CDR3 coding DNA: TGTGCCAGCAGCTCGGACAGGGGCCACGAGCAGTACGTC. Translation: CASSSDRGHEQYV.

V gene TRBV5-1 combines with J gene TRBJ2-2; D gene unclear. This CDR3 is built from 14 residues. Deletions cut 0 bases from V and 2 bases from J, with 5 bases between. The germline gives CDR1 SGHRS, CDR2 YFSETQ. The CDR3 sequence is CASSLGSNTGELFF. The CDR3 DNA follows: TGCGCCAGCAGCTTGGGTAGCAACACCGGGGAGCTGTTTTTT.

This rearrangement joins TRBV3-1 (or the pseudogene TRBV3-2) to TRBJ1-2, with D perhaps matching TRBD1 (6 bases). The CDR3 extends over 14 amino acids. Trimming removed 4 bases from V and 3 bases from J, with 12 bases in between. CDR1 and CDR2 (germline): LGHDT, YNNKEL (reference sequence). CDR3 loop: CASSRTRGDYGYTF. CDR3 in DNA: TGTGCCAGCAGCCGGACCAGGGGAGACTATGGCTACACCTTC.

The chain is built from TRBV30 and TRBJ1-5; D is undetermined. V was trimmed by 1 base and J by 4 bases, leaving 14 bases between them. The CDR3 totals 15 residues. In germline, CDR1 is GTSNPN, CDR2 SVGIG (reference sequence). The CDR3: CAWSEYGLVNQPQHF. The DNA of the CDR3 is TGTGCCTGGAGTGAATACGGACTTGTGAATCAGCCCCAGCATTTT.

This rearrangement joins TRBV5-5 to TRBJ2-1, with TRBD1 as a possible D gene (7 bases). The CDR3 runs 15 residues. Germline-derived CDR1 and CDR2 are SGHKS and YYEKEE (reference sequence). V was trimmed by 1 base and J by 4 bases, leaving 12 bases between them. The CDR3 loop is CASSLTGAGYNEQFF. The CDR3 bases are TGTGCCAGCAGCTTGACAGGGGCGGGGTACAATGAGCAGTTCTTC. Combining the CDR3 with reference TRBV5-5 and TRBJ2-1 gives the whole variable domain DAGVTQSPTHLIKTRGQQVTLRCSPISGHKSVSWYQQVLGQGPQFIFQYYEKEERGRGNFPDRFSARQFPNYSSELNVNALLLGDSALYLCASSLTGAGYNEQFFGPGTRLTVL.

The chain joins TRBV27 to TRBJ2-3, with TRBD2 identical over 10 bases. CDR3 length equals 15 residues. Germline loops: CDR1 MNHEY, CDR2 SMNVEV (reference sequence). V shed 9 bases, J shed 5 bases, and the junction held 11 bases outside the gene matches. The chain's CDR3 is CARYWTSGVGDTQYF. The CDR3 bases are TGTGCCAGATACTGGACTAGCGGTGTGGGAGATACGCAGTATTTT.

V and J are TRBV6-1 and TRBJ2-1, with TRBD1 matching 9 bases. The CDR3 extends over 20 amino acids. Germline V gene data show CDR1 as MNHNS and CDR2 as SASEGT. V dropped 4 bases and J dropped 4; count of bases not matched to a gene: 20. The DNA for the CDR3 is TGTGCCAGCAGTGTCCCCGACAGGGGGAGAGTTCGGGCCACATACAATGAGCAGTTCTTC. Translating gives CASSVPDRGRVRATYNEQFF.

CDR3 region: CASSSGQRIDEQFF. DNA of the CDR3: TGTGCCAGCAGTTCCGGACAGAGAATTGATGAGCAGTTCTTC. The chain employs TRBV27 and TRBJ2-1; weak D call: TRBD1 (6 bases). Germline V CDR1 and CDR2: MNHEY, SMNVEV (reference sequence). The CDR3 runs 14 residues. V was shortened by 4 bases and J by 8 bases, with 15 bases between the two germline ends.

The chain has TRBV6-5 and TRBJ2-7; 8 nucleotides line up with TRBD1. Trimming took 6 bases from V and 3 from J; bases not matched to a gene: 4. This CDR3 has 13 residues. Germline V CDR1 and CDR2: MNHEY, SVGAGI. The CDR3 DNA reads TGTGCCAGCAGGCGGACAGGGAGCTACGAGCAGTACTTC. Translated: CASRRTGSYEQYF.

The chain joins TRBV5-1 to TRBJ1-3, with 7 bases matching TRBD1. CDR3 size: 14 residues. The ends lost 4 bases at V and 2 bases at J; junction bases unmatched: 3. Germline CDR1 reads SGHRS; CDR2 reads YFSETQ. In nucleotides, the CDR3 is TGCGCCAGCAGCCTCACAGGGGCTGGAAACACCATATATTTT. It codes for CASSLTGAGNTIYF.

The chain recombines TRBV11-1 with TRBJ2-2, with TRBD2 as a possible D gene (6 bases). Germline lookup yields CDR1 SGHAT and CDR2 FQDESV (reference sequence). This CDR3 has 15 amino acids. Trimming left V 5 bases short and J 1 base short, with 11 bases between. This CDR3 reads CASSLYGGNTGELFF. The DNA for the CDR3 is TGTGCCAGCAGCCTATACGGGGGGAACACCGGGGAGCTGTTTTTT.

This chain links TRBV9 with TRBJ1-1; 7 bases align to TRBD1. The CDR3 runs to 14 residues. Germline V CDR1 and CDR2: SGDLS, YYNGEE. The V and J ends lost 7 bases and 0 bases, in that order; junction bases with no gene match: 6. In DNA, the CDR3 is TGTGCCAGCGGAGAGGGACAGTTGAACACTGAAGCTTTCTTT. The encoded protein is CASGEGQLNTEAFF.

The rearrangement links TRBV19 to TRBJ1-2; 7 bases align to TRBD1. J lost 8 bases, V lost 4 bases, and 7 bases had no gene match. The CDR3 runs to 13 residues. Germline CDR1 LNHDA, CDR2 SQIVND (reference sequence). The CDR3 DNA sequence: TGTGCCAGTAGTACCGACAGGGTAAACGGCTACACCTTC. It encodes CASSTDRVNGYTF.